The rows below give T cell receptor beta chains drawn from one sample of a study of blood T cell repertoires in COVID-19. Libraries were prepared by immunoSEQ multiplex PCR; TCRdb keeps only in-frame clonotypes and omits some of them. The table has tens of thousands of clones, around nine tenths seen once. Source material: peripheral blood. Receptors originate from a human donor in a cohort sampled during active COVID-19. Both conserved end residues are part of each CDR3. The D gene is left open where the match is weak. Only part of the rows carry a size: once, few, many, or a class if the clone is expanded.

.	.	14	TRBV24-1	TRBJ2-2	TGTGCCACCAGTGGAGGCAGGGAACCCGGGGAGCTGTTTTTT	CATSGGREPGELFF
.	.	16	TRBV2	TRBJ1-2	TGTGCCAGCAACCCCCTGACAGGCCCATTGGGCTATGGCTACACCTTC	CASNPLTGPLGYGYTF
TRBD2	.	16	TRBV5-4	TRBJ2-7	TGTGCCAGCAGCCCGGGACTAGCGGGGAGCTCCTACGAGCAGTACTTC	CASSPGLAGSSYEQYF
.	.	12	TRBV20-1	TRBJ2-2	TGCAGTGCTAGTGGCGGATTCGGGGAGCTGTTTTTT	CSASGGFGELFF
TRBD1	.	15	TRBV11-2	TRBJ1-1	TGTGCCAGCAGCTTAATACAGGGGGCGCACACTGAAGCTTTCTTT	CASSLIQGAHTEAFF
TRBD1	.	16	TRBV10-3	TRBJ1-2	TGTGCCATCAGTGAACAACCGGGACAGGTGGGAGATGGCTACACCTTC	CAISEQPGQVGDGYTF
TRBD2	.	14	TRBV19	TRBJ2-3	TGTGCCAGTAGTAGGCGGGGGGCTCCAGATACGCAGTATTTT	CASSRRGAPDTQYF
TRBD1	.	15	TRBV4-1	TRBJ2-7	TGCGCCAGCAGCTTCCGACAGGGGTCCTCCGGCGAGCAGTACTTC	CASSFRQGSSGEQYF
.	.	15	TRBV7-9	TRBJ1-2	TGTGCCAGCAGCCTTAGACAGCTGTCCAACTATGGCTACACCTTC	CASSLRQLSNYGYTF
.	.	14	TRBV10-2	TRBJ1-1	TGCGCCAGCAGTGAGTCGGAGTGGAACACTGAAGCTTTCTTT	CASSESEWNTEAFF
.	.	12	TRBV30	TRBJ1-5	TGTGCCTGGGGTACAGGGAATCAGCCCCAGCATTTT	CAWGTGNQPQHF
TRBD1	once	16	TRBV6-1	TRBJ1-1	TGTGCCAGCAGTGACCTCTCCGGGACAGTCAACACTGAAGCTTTCTTT	CASSDLSGTVNTEAFF
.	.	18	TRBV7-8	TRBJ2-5	TGTGCCAGCAGCTTAGTATCGGGATGGGTTTATATCCAAGAGACCCAGTACTTC	CASSLVSGWVYIQETQYF
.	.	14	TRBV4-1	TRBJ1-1	TGCGCCAGCAGCCAAGTTACCGTAGGGGCTGAAGCTTTCTTT	CASSQVTVGAEAFF